Listed below are T cell receptor beta chains from one sample, sequenced in a study of blood T cell repertoires in COVID-19. Clones were read by immunoSEQ multiplex PCR, and TCRdb kept only the in-frame ones, dropping some. The sample contains a few hundred thousand clones, 80% to 95% of which appear only once. The specimen sequenced was PBMCs or T cells enriched from blood (not recorded which). The receptors shown here come from a middle-aged woman who had been exposed to COVID-19. Each CDR3 is given with its conserved first and last residue. D genes are given only for firm matches. Size values are once, few and many counts, or a class for expanded clones, and some rows have none.

TRBJ2-1,-,-,TRBV2,TGTGCCAGCAGTGGGATCAGGGCCCATGAGCAGTTCTTC,CASSGIRAHEQFF
TRBJ2-3,-,-,TRBV9,TGTGCCAGCAGCACCCGCGACAGGTCCACAGATACGCAGTATTTT,CASSTRDRSTDTQYF
TRBJ1-4,-,-,TRBV19,TGTGCCAGTACCGAACTAGGGGGTGGGAAGGAAAAACTGTTTTTT,CASTELGGGKEKLFF
TRBJ2-7,-,-,TRBV30,TGTGCCTGGAGGGGAGTCTCCTACGAGCAGTACTTC,CAWRGVSYEQYF
TRBJ1-1,-,TRBD1,TRBV30,TGTGCCGCAGGACAGGCGAACACTGAAGCTTTCTTT,CAAGQANTEAFF
TRBJ2-5,-,TRBD1,TRBV2,TGTGCCAGCAGTTTAACAGGGGGCCGGGAGACCCAGTACTTC,CASSLTGGRETQYF
TRBJ2-7,once,TRBD1,TRBV7-6,TGTGCCAGCAGCTTAGAACAGGGGTGGGAGCAGTACTTC,CASSLEQGWEQYF
TRBJ2-7,-,TRBD1,TRBV27,TGTGCCAGCAGTTCGCCCCGGACAGGCGTCGAGCAGTACTTC,CASSSPRTGVEQYF
TRBJ1-1,-,TRBD1,TRBV19,TGTGCCAGTAAGAACAGGGGTGAGAACACTGAAGCTTTCTTT,CASKNRGENTEAFF
TRBJ2-3,-,TRBD2,TRBV5-4,TGTGCCAGCAGCTGGGCGGGAGCCACAGATACGCAGTATTTT,CASSWAGATDTQYF
TRBJ1-1,-,-,TRBV5-1,TGCGCCAGCAGCTTGGGAGGGACAACAAACACTGAAGCTTTCTTT,CASSLGGTTNTEAFF
TRBJ1-2,once,-,TRBV6-5,TGTGCCAGCAGTTATGGTCCAGGACTCTATGGCTACACCTTC,CASSYGPGLYGYTF
TRBJ1-1,-,-,TRBV4-2,TGTGCCAGCAGCCATGGAACACTACCCTTGAACACTGAAGCTTTCTTT,CASSHGTLPLNTEAFF
TRBJ2-1,-,TRBD2,TRBV7-8,TGTGCCAGCAGCAAACAGGACCTCCTAGCGGGAGCGGGTGAGCAGTTCTTC,CASSKQDLLAGAGEQFF
TRBJ2-7,-,-,TRBV5-1,TGCGCCAGCTCGACAGCCTCCTACGAGCAGTACTTC,CASSTASYEQYF
TRBJ1-2,-,-,TRBV11-2,TGTGCCAGCAGCTTAGGGCACAGACCTAGCTACACCTTC,CASSLGHRPSYTF
TRBJ1-2,-,-,TRBV11-3,TGTGCCAGCAGCTTAACAAGAAACTATGGCTACACCTTC,CASSLTRNYGYTF
TRBJ1-2,-,TRBD1,TRBV30,TGTGCCTGGAGTCGAGGGACAGATTATGGCTACACCTTC,CAWSRGTDYGYTF
TRBJ1-1,once,-,TRBV3-1/TRBV3-2,TGTGCCAGCAGCCCCCAGTTCTTGGCTGAAGCTTTCTTT,CASSPQFLAEAFF
TRBJ1-1,-,-,TRBV2,TGTGCCAGCATAAAAGATAACAGGGTTTCGAACACTGAAGCTTTCTTT,CASIKDNRVSNTEAFF
TRBJ2-1,-,TRBD2,TRBV7-2,TGTGCCAGCAGCCTGGGACTAGCTCGGAATGAGCAGTTCTTC,CASSLGLARNEQFF
TRBJ1-4,-,-,TRBV7-9,TGTGCCAGCAGCTTTGGACAGCTAACAACTAATGAAAAACTGTTTTTT,CASSFGQLTTNEKLFF
TRBJ2-3,-,TRBD1,TRBV4-3,TGCGCCAGCAGCCAAGAAGATGGTGGGACAGGGGGTTTATCAGATACGCAGTATTTT,CASSQEDGGTGGLSDTQYF
TRBJ1-2,-,TRBD1,TRBV4-1,TGCGCCAGCAGCCTAAGACAGGGGGCGCCCGGCTACACCTTC,CASSLRQGAPGYTF
TRBJ1-1,-,-,TRBV2,TGTGCCAGCAGCGGACAGCGGAACACTGAAGCTTTCTTT,CASSGQRNTEAFF
TRBJ1-1,once,TRBD1,TRBV7-2,TGTGCCAGCAGCTATAGTTGGGGCAGGGGGCCTATGAACACTGAAGCTTTCTTT,CASSYSWGRGPMNTEAFF
TRBJ2-3,-,TRBD2,TRBV7-2,TGTGCCAGCAGCTCCGGACTAGCGGGTGTTACGCAGTATTTT,CASSSGLAGVTQYF
TRBJ1-2,-,TRBD1,TRBV5-6,TGTGCCAGCAGCTCCGGGACAGGGGCTGTGGATGGCTACACCTTC,CASSSGTGAVDGYTF
TRBJ1-1,-,-,TRBV10-1,TGCGCCAGCGCCCCGACAGACAACACTGAAGCTTTCTTT,CASAPTDNTEAFF
TRBJ2-3,-,TRBD1,TRBV19,TGTGCCAGTACCCCACTGGGGACAGGGCGGGCGCAGTATTTT,CASTPLGTGRAQYF
TRBJ1-2,-,-,TRBV19,TGTGCCAGTAGAACTACCGGGATACCTAACTATGGCTACACCTTC,CASRTTGIPNYGYTF
TRBJ1-6,-,-,TRBV27,TGTGCCAGCAGACTCCTCGTGGGGGCTGGTTCACCCCTCCACTTT,CASRLLVGAGSPLHF
TRBJ1-5,-,TRBD1,TRBV28,TGTGCCAGCAGCCAGGGACAGGGAAGTCAGCCCCAGCATTTT,CASSQGQGSQPQHF
TRBJ2-7,few,TRBD2,TRBV7-2,TGTGCCAGCAGCTTAACCGCCGGCGGGGGCTCCTACGAGCAGTACTTC,CASSLTAGGGSYEQYF
TRBJ1-4,-,TRBD1,TRBV9,TGTGCCAGCAGCGCGATCGGGACAGACAGGGGTGAAAAACTGTTTTTT,CASSAIGTDRGEKLFF
TRBJ1-2,-,-,TRBV5-4,TGTGCCAGCACCCTTGGAGCAGACTTCTATGGCTACACCTTC,CASTLGADFYGYTF
TRBJ1-2,-,-,TRBV5-1,TGCGCCAGCAGCTTGGGAGCAGGGGCTGGCTACACCTTC,CASSLGAGAGYTF
TRBJ2-1,-,-,TRBV11-2,TGTGCCAGCAGCTTAGTAGGGGGGGCCAATGAGCAGTTCTTC,CASSLVGGANEQFF
TRBJ2-1,-,-,TRBV24-1,TGTGCCACCCAGAGGCGGGACTTAAGTAATGAGCAGTTCTTC,CATQRRDLSNEQFF
TRBJ1-1,-,TRBD1,TRBV6-6,TGTGCCAGCATTGGGACAGGGGTTGGGGCGGCTGAAGCTTTCTTT,CASIGTGVGAAEAFF
TRBJ2-1,-,TRBD2,TRBV24-1,TGTGCCACCAGTGACCGGACTAGCGGGGCCCGAAATGAGCAGTTCTTC,CATSDRTSGARNEQFF
TRBJ1-5,-,TRBD1,TRBV2,TGTGCCAGCAGTGAGGGGACAGGGGATCAGCCCCAGCATTTT,CASSEGTGDQPQHF
TRBJ1-1,once,TRBD1,TRBV6-5,TGTGCCACCATAACAGGGGGCTTCGCTGAAGCTTTCTTT,CATITGGFAEAFF
TRBJ2-7,-,TRBD2,TRBV6-1,TGTGCCAGCAGTGATCCGGGCCTCGGAGCGGGGGAGCAGTACTTC,CASSDPGLGAGEQYF
TRBJ1-2,-,-,TRBV7-3,TGTGCCAGCAGCTTTACAGGGACGTCTTATGGCTACACCTTC,CASSFTGTSYGYTF
TRBJ2-3,-,-,TRBV19,TGTGCCAGTAGCCTAAAGGGGCAGGGTTCCTCCTACACAGATACGCAGTATTTT,CASSLKGQGSSYTDTQYF
TRBJ2-2,-,TRBD2,TRBV5-6,TGTGCCAGCAGCTTGGTTAGCGGGGGCCCTAACACCGGGGAGCTGTTTTTT,CASSLVSGGPNTGELFF
TRBJ2-4,-,TRBD1,TRBV11-3,TGTGCCAGCAGCTTAGGACCAGGGGGCACAGACAAAAACATTCAGTACTTC,CASSLGPGGTDKNIQYF